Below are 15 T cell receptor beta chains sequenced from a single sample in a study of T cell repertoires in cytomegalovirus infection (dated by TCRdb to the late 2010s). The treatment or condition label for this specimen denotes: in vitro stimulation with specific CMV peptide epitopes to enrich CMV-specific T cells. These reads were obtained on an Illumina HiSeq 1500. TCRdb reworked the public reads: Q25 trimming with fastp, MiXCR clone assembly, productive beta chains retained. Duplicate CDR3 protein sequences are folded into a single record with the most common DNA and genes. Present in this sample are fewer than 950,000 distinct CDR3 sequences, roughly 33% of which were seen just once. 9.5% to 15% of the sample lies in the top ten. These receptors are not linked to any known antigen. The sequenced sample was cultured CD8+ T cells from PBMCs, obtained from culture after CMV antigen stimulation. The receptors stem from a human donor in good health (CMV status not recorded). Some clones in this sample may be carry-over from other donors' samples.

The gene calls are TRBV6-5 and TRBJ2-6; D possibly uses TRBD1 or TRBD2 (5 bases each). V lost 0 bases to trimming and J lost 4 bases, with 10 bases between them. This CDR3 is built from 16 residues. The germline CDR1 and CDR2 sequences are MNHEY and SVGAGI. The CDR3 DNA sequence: TGTGCCAGCAGTTACTCTGGGGGTGCGGGGGCCAACGTCCTGACTTTC. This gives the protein CASSYSGGAGANVLTF.

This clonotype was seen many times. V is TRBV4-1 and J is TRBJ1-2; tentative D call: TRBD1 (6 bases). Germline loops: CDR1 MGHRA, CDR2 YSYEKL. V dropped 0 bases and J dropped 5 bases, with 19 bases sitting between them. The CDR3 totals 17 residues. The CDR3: CASSQEGARDTRYGYTF. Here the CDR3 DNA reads TGCGCCAGCAGCCAAGAAGGCGCCCGGGACACTCGTTATGGCTACACCTTC.

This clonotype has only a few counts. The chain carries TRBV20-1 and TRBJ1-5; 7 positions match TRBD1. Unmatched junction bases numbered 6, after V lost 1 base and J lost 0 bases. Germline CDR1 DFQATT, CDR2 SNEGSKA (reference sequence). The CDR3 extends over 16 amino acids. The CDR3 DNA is TGCAGTGCTAGAGTAGGCAGGGGGTATAGCAATCAGCCCCAGCATTTT. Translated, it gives CSARVGRGYSNQPQHF.

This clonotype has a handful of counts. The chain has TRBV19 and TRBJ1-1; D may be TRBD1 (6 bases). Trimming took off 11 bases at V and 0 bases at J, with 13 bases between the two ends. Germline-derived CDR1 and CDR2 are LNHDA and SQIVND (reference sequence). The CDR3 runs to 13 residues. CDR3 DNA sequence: TGTGCCTCCACAGGGTCCCTGAACACTGAAGCTTTCTTT. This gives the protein CASTGSLNTEAFF.

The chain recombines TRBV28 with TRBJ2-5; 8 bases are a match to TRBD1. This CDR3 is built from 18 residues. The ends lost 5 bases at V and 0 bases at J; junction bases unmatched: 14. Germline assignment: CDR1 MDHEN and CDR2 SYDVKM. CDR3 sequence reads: CASSLGTGPTIYQETQYF. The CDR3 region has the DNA TGTGCCAGCAGTCTCGGGACAGGACCCACCATTTACCAAGAGACCCAGTACTTC. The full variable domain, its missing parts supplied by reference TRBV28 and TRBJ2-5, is DVKVTQSSRYLVKRTGEKVFLECVQDMDHENMFWYRQDPGLGLRLIYFSYDVKMKEKGDIPEGYSVSREKKERFSLILESASTNQTSMYLCASSLGTGPTIYQETQYFGPGTRLLVL.

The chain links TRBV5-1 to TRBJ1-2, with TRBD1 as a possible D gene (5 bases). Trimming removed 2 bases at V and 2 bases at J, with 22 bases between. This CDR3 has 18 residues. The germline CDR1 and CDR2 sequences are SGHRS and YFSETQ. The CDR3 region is CASSLAITPGVLNYGYTF. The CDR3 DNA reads TGCGCCAGCAGCTTAGCGATAACTCCGGGGGTCCTCAACTATGGCTACACCTTC. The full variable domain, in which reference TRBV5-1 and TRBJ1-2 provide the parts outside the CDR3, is KAGVTQTPRYLIKTRGQQVTLSCSPISGHRSVSWYQQTPGQGLQFLFEYFSETQRNKGNFPGRFSGRQFSNSRSEMNVSTLELGDSALYLCASSLAITPGVLNYGYTFGSGTRLTVV.

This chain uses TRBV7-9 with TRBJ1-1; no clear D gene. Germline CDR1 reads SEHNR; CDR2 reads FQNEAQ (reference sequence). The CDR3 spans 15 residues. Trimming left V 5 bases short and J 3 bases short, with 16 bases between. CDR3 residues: CASSHRGGKDTEAFF. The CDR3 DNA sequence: TGTGCCAGCAGCCACCGAGGAGGGAAGGACACTGAAGCTTTCTTT. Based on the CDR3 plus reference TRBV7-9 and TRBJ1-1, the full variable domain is DTGVSQNPRHKITKRGQNVTFRCDPISEHNRLYWYRQTLGQGPEFLTYFQNEAQLEKSRLLSDRFSAERPKGSFSTLEIQRTEQGDSAMYLCASSHRGGKDTEAFFGQGTRLTVV.

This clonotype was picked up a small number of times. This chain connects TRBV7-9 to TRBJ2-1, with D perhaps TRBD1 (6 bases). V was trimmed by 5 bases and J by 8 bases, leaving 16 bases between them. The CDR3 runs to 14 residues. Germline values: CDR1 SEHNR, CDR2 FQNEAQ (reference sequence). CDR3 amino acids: CASSTTGLSHEQFF. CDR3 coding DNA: TGTGCCAGCAGCACAACAGGGTTAAGCCATGAGCAGTTCTTC.

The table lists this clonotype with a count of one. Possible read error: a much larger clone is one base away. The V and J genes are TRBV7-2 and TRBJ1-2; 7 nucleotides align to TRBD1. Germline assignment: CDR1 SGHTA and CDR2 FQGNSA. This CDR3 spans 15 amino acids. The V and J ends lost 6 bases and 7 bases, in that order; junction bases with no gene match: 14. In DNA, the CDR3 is TGTGCCAGCAGTCGGGACACAGGGGAGGTCCGTGGCTACACCTTC. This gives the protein CASSRDTGEVRGYTF.

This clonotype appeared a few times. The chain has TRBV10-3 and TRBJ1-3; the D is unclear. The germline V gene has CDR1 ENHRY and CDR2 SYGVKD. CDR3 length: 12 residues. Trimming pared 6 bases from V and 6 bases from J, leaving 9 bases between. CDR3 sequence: CAIRIDPNTIYF. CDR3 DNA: TGTGCCATCAGAATAGATCCAAACACCATATATTTT.

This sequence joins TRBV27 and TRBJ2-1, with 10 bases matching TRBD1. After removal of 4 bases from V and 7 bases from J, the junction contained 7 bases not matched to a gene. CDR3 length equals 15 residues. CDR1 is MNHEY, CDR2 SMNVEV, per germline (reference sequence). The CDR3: CASSYPRDRGNEQFF. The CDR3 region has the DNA TGTGCCAGCAGTTACCCCCGGGACAGGGGTAATGAGCAGTTCTTC.

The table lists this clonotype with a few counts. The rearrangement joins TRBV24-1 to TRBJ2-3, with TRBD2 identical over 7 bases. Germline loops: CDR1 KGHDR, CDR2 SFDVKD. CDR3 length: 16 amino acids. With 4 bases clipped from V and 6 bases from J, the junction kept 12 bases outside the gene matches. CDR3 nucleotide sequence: TGTGCCACCAGTGACCGGGACTACGCAATAAAGGATACGCAGTATTTT. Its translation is CATSDRDYAIKDTQYF.

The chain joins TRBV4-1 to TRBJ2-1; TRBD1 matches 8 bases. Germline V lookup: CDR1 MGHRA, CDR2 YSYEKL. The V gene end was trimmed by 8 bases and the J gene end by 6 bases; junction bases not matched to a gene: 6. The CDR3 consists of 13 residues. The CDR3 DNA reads TGCGCCAGCGGTAGACAGGGGCTCAATGAGCAGTTCTTC. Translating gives CASGRQGLNEQFF.

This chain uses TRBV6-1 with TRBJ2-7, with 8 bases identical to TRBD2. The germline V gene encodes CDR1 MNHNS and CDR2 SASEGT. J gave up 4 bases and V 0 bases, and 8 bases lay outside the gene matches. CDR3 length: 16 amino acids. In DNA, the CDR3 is TGTGCCAGCAGTGAAGCTGCGGGGGGTCTTAGATACGAGCAGTACGTC. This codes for CASSEAAGGLRYEQYV.

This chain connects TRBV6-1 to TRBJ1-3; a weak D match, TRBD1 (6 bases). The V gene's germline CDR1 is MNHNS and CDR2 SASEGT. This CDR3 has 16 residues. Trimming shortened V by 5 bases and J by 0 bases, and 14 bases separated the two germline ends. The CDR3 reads CASSSYRTDSGNTIYF. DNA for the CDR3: TGTGCCAGCAGTTCCTATCGGACAGACTCTGGAAACACCATATATTTT.